The rows below give T cell receptor beta chains drawn from one sample of a study of blood T cell repertoires in COVID-19. The table came from immunoSEQ multiplex PCR; TCRdb's copy has only in-frame clones and leaves some out. The sample gives fewer than 150,000 clones, 70% to 90% of which show up once; less than 8.5% is in the top ten. Material for sequencing was peripheral blood. The receptors were sampled from a woman aged 70-85 years who had recovered from COVID-19. Both conserved end residues are part of each CDR3. For some rows the clone size is stated as once, few or many, or as a class when expanded; others skip it.

TRBV19 | - | CASSLGGNSAYEQYF
TRBV7-2 | - | CASTSGLAGFYEQYF
TRBV28 | few | CASSSPKRGVNTGELFF
TRBV5-3 | - | CARIRRGLAHNEQFF
TRBV3-1/TRBV3-2 | - | CASSRQGGDEKLFF
TRBV5-1 | - | CASGRASTDTQYF
TRBV20-1 | - | CSARRQGASFF
TRBV7-2 | - | CASSQGVSSYEQYF
TRBV6-5 | few | CASSPGESSNQPQHF
TRBV9 | few | CASSTGTIFPIYF
TRBV4-1 | - | CASSQDGHYGYTF
TRBV7-3 | few | CASSPSGTGYGYTF
TRBV5-4 | once | CASSLAGSGANVLTF
TRBV12-5 | - | CASGRGGSSSYNEQFF
TRBV5-6 | - | CASSFRGRGSPLHF
TRBV7-3 | - | CASSLTPRDTIYF
TRBV5-1 | - | CASSLASSGLANYGYTF
TRBV5-1 | - | CASSWQGNTEAFF
TRBV9 | - | CASSGVGQSTTNEKLFF
TRBV2 | - | CASSASRFRSNQPQHF
TRBV7-7 | - | CASSFGPGGPNTGELFF
TRBV27 | medium-sized | CASSTDSPNQPQHF
TRBV4-3 | - | CASSQEPGLGSADTQYF
TRBV29-1 | - | CSVKREGFGEQYF
TRBV12-3/TRBV12-4 | - | CASTLSGVGTQYF